The T cell receptor (beta chain) described here comes from a study of cytomegalovirus exposure and HLA in healthy donors. The study ran its PCR with 60 Vbeta and 13 Jbeta primers. The method was immunoSEQ multiplex PCR; TCRdb's version includes in-frame clones alone and lacks a portion of them. The profile covers some 190,000 clones, with 80% to 90% appearing a single time and more than 0.25% taken by the ten largest. This TCR derives from a woman aged 30 to 39 in good health and CMV-seronegative. Sequenced: PBMCs.

This chain's CDR3 is CASSTSRDGYGYTF. CDR3 coding DNA: TGTGCCAGTAGTACGTCCAGGGATGGCTATGGCTACACCTTC. The chain couples TRBV19 to TRBJ1-2; D might be TRBD1 (5 bases). Germline V gene data show CDR1 as LNHDA and CDR2 as SQIVND (reference sequence). This CDR3 contains 14 residues. Trimming removed 4 bases at V and 4 bases at J, with 13 bases between. The entire variable domain, with the rest obtained from reference TRBV19 and TRBJ1-2, is as follows: DGGITQSPKYLFRKEGQNVTLSCEQNLNHDAMYWYRQDPGQGLRLIYYSQIVNDFQKGDIAEGYSVSREKKESFPLTVTSAQKNPTAFYLCASSTSRDGYGYTFGSGTRLTVV.